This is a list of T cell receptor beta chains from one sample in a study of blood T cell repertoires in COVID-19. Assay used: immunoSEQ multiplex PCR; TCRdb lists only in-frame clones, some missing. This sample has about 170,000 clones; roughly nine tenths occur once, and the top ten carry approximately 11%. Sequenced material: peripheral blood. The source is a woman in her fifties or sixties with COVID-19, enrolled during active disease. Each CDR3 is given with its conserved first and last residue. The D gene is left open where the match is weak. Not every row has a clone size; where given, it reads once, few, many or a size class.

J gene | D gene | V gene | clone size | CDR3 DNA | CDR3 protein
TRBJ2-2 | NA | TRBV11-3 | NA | TGTGCCAGCAGCTTAACAGCAAACACCGGGGAGCTGTTTTTT | CASSLTANTGELFF
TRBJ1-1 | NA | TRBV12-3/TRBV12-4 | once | TGTGCCAGCGACAGAATTCGGCCCGAAGCTTTCTTT | CASDRIRPEAFF
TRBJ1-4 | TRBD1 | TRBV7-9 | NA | TGTGCCAGCAGCTTAGGTACAGGGGGAAGGGCAACTAATGAAAAACTGTTTTTT | CASSLGTGGRATNEKLFF
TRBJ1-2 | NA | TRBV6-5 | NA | TGTGCCAGCGGAGGCCTAGCGACCTATGGCTACACCTTC | CASGGLATYGYTF
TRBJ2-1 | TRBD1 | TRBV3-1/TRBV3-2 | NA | TGTGCCAGCAGCCAAGCTACCGGGACAGGGGGCGGTGAGCAGTTCTTC | CASSQATGTGGGEQFF
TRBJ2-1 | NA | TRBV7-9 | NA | TGTGCCAGCAGCCCAGGTCGCGGGAAGGTTGAGCAGTTCTTC | CASSPGRGKVEQFF
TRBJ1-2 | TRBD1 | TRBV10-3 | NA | TGTGCCATCAGTGAGCTAGGGGGCTCTGGTGGCTACACCTTC | CAISELGGSGGYTF
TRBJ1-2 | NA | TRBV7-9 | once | TGTGCCAGCAGCTTAGCGAGCGTTAATGGCTACACCTTC | CASSLASVNGYTF
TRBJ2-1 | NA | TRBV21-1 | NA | TGTGCCAGCAGCAAAGAATTTAGTAAACTAGCCTACAATGAGCAGTTCTTC | CASSKEFSKLAYNEQFF
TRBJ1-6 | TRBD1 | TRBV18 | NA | TGTGCCAGCTCACCATTAGACAGGGATCGTTCACCCCTCCACTTT | CASSPLDRDRSPLHF
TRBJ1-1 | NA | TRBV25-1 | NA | TGTGCCAGCAGTGAGCGGGGACTGAGAACTGAAGCTTTCTTT | CASSERGLRTEAFF
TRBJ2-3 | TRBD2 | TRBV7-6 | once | TGTGCCAGCAGCTTAGTGGGGGGGGATCGAGATACGCAGTATTTT | CASSLVGGDRDTQYF
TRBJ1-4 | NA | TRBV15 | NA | TGTGCCACCAGCATCCTGACAGCCGGTAATGAAAAACTGTTTTTT | CATSILTAGNEKLFF
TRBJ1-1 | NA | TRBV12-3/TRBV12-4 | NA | TGTGCCAGCAGTCCTACCACTGAAGCTTTCTTT | CASSPTTEAFF
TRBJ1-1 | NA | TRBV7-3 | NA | TGTGCCAGCAGCCGTGACGGGGGAGCTTTGAACACTGAAGCTTTCTTT | CASSRDGGALNTEAFF
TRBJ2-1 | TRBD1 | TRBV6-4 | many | TGTGCCAGCAGTAAGGTGACAGGGATCAATGAGCAGTTCTTC | CASSKVTGINEQFF
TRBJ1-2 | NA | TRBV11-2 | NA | TGTGCCAGCAGCTTAGCATCTCGCGCGCGATTCGACAACGGCTACACCTTC | CASSLASRARFDNGYTF
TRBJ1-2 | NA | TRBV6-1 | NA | TGTGCCAGCAGTGAACCCGGCAGGCCCCCAAACTATGGCTACACCTTC | CASSEPGRPPNYGYTF
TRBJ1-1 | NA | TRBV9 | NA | TGTGCCAGCAACGGACATCAGATCATGAACACTGAAGCTTTCTTT | CASNGHQIMNTEAFF
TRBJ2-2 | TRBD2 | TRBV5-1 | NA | TGCGCCAGCACCCGAGCGGGACCGAACACCGGGGAGCTGTTTTTT | CASTRAGPNTGELFF
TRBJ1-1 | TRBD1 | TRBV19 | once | TGTGCCAGTAGTATAGGGACAGGGGGGACTGAAGCTTTCTTT | CASSIGTGGTEAFF
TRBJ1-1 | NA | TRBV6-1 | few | TGTGCCAGCAGTGAGGGGCACGGTGAAGCTTTCTTT | CASSEGHGEAFF
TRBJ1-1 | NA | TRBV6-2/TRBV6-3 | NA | TGTGCCAGCAGTTACCCCCCCCGGACAGCATCCCTGAACACTGAAGCTTTCTTT | CASSYPPRTASLNTEAFF
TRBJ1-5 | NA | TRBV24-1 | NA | TGTGCCACCAGTGACCCCGCAGCAGGGAACAATCAGCCCCAGCATTTT | CATSDPAAGNNQPQHF
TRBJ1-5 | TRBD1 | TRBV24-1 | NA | TGTGCCACCAGTGATATTGGGACAGGGGACAATCAGCCCCAGCATTTT | CATSDIGTGDNQPQHF
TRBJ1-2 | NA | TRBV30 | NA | TGTGCCTGGACCCCTCCCGGTTATCGGGTGAACTATGGCTACACCTTC | CAWTPPGYRVNYGYTF
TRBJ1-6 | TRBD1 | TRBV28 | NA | TGTGCCAGCAGAAGGAGGACAGGGGTCTATAATTCACCCCTCCACTTT | CASRRRTGVYNSPLHF
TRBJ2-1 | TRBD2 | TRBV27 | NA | TGTGCCAGCAGTTTATCTAGCGGGATAAATGAGCAGTTCTTC | CASSLSSGINEQFF
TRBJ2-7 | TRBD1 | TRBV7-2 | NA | TGTGCCAGCAGCTTTAGTTACAGGGGTGGCGACGAGCAGTACTTC | CASSFSYRGGDEQYF
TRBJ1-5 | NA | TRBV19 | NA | TGTGCCAGCTTGAAGACGGCGGGGGGCAATCAGCCCCAGCATTTT | CASLKTAGGNQPQHF
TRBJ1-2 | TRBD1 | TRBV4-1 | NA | TGCGCCAGCAGCCAAGATCCACGGGGACAGGGGACCTATGGCTACACCTTC | CASSQDPRGQGTYGYTF
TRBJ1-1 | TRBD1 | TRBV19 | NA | TGTGCCAGTAGTGTCACAGGGGTTCACACTGAAGCTTTCTTT | CASSVTGVHTEAFF
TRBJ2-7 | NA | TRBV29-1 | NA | TGCAGCGTTGACAGGCTATCCTCCTACGAGCAGTACTTC | CSVDRLSSYEQYF
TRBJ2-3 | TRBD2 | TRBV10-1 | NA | TGCGCCAGCAGTGAGTTCCGAGCGGGGGAACGTACAGATACGCAGTATTTT | CASSEFRAGERTDTQYF
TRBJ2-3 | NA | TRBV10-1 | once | TGCGCCAGCAGTGAGTCGGGGCCGGATACGCAGTATTTT | CASSESGPDTQYF
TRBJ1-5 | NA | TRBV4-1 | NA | TGCGCCAGCAGCCAAAGCTCCCGCAATCAGCCCCAGCATTTT | CASSQSSRNQPQHF
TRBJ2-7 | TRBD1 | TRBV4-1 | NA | TGCGCCAGCAGCCAATTGCCGGTGGGACAGGGGTACCACGAGCAGTACTTC | CASSQLPVGQGYHEQYF
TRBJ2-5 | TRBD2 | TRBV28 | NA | TGTGCCAGCAGTTCCCCCGGGACTACCTTACAAGAGACCCAGTACTTC | CASSSPGTTLQETQYF
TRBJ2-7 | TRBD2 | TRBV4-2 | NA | TGTGCCAGCAGCCAAGATCGGACCGGGGGGGAGCAGTACTTC | CASSQDRTGGEQYF
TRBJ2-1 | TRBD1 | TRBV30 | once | TGTGCCTGGAGCTTAGACAGGGTCAGTTACAATGAGCAGTTCTTC | CAWSLDRVSYNEQFF
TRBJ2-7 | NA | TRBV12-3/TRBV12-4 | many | TGTGCCAGCAGGGGACTCCGCTACGAGCAGTACTTC | CASRGLRYEQYF
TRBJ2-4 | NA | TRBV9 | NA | TGTGCCAGCAGCGCGCGAACCAAAAACATTCAGTACTTC | CASSARTKNIQYF
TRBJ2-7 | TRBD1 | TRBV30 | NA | TGTGCCTGGAGTCGACAGGGGGGCTCCTACGAGCAGTACTTC | CAWSRQGGSYEQYF
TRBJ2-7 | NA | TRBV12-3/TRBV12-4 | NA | TGTGCCAGCAGGGAGGGGCCAGGCGAGCAGTACTTC | CASREGPGEQYF
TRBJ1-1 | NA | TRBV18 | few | TGTGCCAGCTCACCACAGCGGGGTTCGAGTGAAGCTTTCTTT | CASSPQRGSSEAFF
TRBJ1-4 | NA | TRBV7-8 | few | TGTGCCAGCAGCCCGGCCCGATGGGGGGATGAAAAACTGTTTTTT | CASSPARWGDEKLFF